This TCR beta chain is drawn from a study of Graves' ophthalmopathy and Graves' hyperthyroidism. Trimming pared 8 bases from V and 1 base from J, leaving 11 bases between. The CDR3 spans 13 residues. The V gene's germline CDR1 is LNHDA and CDR2 SQIVND (reference sequence). Amplifying from RNA transcripts, the study obtained TCR beta CDR3 regions. HTBI primers primed a first-round RT-PCR, and a second-round multiplex PCR followed. Using its own MiXCR run on the multiplex PCR reads, TCRdb lists one record per CDR3 protein. The table shows around 1.1 million distinct CDR3 sequences, with 35% to 40% occurring only once. This clonotype was seen at least ten times.

This rearrangement joins TRBV19 to TRBJ1-1; TRBD1 is a possible D gene (6 bases). This sequence originates from an adult man with Graves' hyperthyroidism. Input material: peripheral blood or thyroid tissue (not recorded which). DNA for the CDR3: TGTGCCAGTGGAGAACAGGGGAACACTGAAGCTTTCTTT. Its protein product is CASGEQGNTEAFF.